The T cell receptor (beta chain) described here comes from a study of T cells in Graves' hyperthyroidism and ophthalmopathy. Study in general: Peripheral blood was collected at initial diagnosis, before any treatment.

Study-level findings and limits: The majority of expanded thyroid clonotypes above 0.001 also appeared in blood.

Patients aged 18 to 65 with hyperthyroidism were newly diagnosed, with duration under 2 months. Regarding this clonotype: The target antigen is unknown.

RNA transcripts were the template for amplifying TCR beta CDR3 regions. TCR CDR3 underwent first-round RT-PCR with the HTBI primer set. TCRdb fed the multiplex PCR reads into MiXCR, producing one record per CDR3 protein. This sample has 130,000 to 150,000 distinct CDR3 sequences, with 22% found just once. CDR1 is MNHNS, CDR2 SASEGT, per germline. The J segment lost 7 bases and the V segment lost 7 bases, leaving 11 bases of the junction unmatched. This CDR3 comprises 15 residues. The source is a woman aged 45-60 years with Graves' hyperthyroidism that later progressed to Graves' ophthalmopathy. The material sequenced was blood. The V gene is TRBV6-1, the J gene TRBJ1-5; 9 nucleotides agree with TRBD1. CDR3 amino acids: CASNSGTGNGQPQHF. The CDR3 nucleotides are TGTGCCAGCAACAGCGGGACAGGGAACGGGCAGCCCCAGCATTTT.